A selection of T cell receptor beta chains follows, all from one sample in a study of blood T cell repertoires in COVID-19. Assay: immunoSEQ multiplex PCR; the TCRdb copy retains only in-frame clones and omits some. The data contain fewer than 300,000 clones, roughly 80% of them singletons. The specimen was peripheral blood. These receptors were collected from a human donor with COVID-19, enrolled during active disease. The donor label of this sample is uncertain. Both conserved end residues are part of each CDR3. The order of the fields is clone size, V gene, J gene, D gene, CDR3 DNA, CDR3 protein. The D gene is left open where the match is weak. Clone size, where shown, is once, few, many, or a class for clones that have expanded.

clone size: -; V gene: TRBV19; J gene: TRBJ2-7; D gene: -; CDR3 DNA: TGTGCCAGAGGCGGGATTCTGTTTTCGCTTACCTCGAGCTCCTACGAGCAGTACTTC; CDR3 protein: CARGGILFSLTSSSYEQYF
clone size: once; V gene: TRBV3-1/TRBV3-2; J gene: TRBJ2-3; D gene: -; CDR3 DNA: TGTGCCAGCAGCCAAGAGGAGGGGTTCACAGATACGCAGTATTTT; CDR3 protein: CASSQEEGFTDTQYF
clone size: -; V gene: TRBV5-4; J gene: TRBJ2-4; D gene: -; CDR3 DNA: TGTGCCAGCAGCCCTGACACTGTGGACATTCAGTACTTC; CDR3 protein: CASSPDTVDIQYF
clone size: -; V gene: TRBV10-3; J gene: TRBJ1-4; D gene: TRBD1; CDR3 DNA: TGTGCCATCAGTGAGGACAGGGGAGGTGAAAAACTGTTTTTT; CDR3 protein: CAISEDRGGEKLFF
clone size: -; V gene: TRBV6-5; J gene: TRBJ2-7; D gene: TRBD1; CDR3 DNA: TGTGCCAGCAGTAGGGGGCCGAGCTCCTACGAGCAGTACTTC; CDR3 protein: CASSRGPSSYEQYF
clone size: -; V gene: TRBV7-9; J gene: TRBJ2-1; D gene: -; CDR3 DNA: TGTGCCAGCAGCCCGCCCCCAGCGGAGGGGAATGAGCAGTTCTTC; CDR3 protein: CASSPPPAEGNEQFF
clone size: -; V gene: TRBV28; J gene: TRBJ1-2; D gene: -; CDR3 DNA: TGTGCCAGCAGTTTATCGTCAGGCAGGGCGGATGGCTACACCTTC; CDR3 protein: CASSLSSGRADGYTF
clone size: -; V gene: TRBV7-7; J gene: TRBJ2-7; D gene: TRBD1; CDR3 DNA: TGTGCTAGCAGCTTAGGGACAGGGGATACCTACGAGCAGTACTTC; CDR3 protein: CASSLGTGDTYEQYF
clone size: -; V gene: TRBV5-1; J gene: TRBJ2-7; D gene: TRBD1; CDR3 DNA: TGCGCCAGCAGCTCCCCACAGGGGGCGAGAGACGAGCAGTACTTC; CDR3 protein: CASSSPQGARDEQYF
clone size: -; V gene: TRBV28; J gene: TRBJ2-1; D gene: TRBD2; CDR3 DNA: TGTGCCAGCAGTTTCGGGACTAGCGTTTCGGATGAGCAGTTCTTC; CDR3 protein: CASSFGTSVSDEQFF
clone size: -; V gene: TRBV28; J gene: TRBJ2-1; D gene: -; CDR3 DNA: TGTGCCAGCAGTCCAAGCGGCACTGAGGGCAATGAGCAGTTCTTC; CDR3 protein: CASSPSGTEGNEQFF
clone size: -; V gene: TRBV9; J gene: TRBJ2-7; D gene: TRBD1; CDR3 DNA: TGTGCCAGCAGCCGCGGCGGACAGGGGGTTACCTACGAGCAGTACTTC; CDR3 protein: CASSRGGQGVTYEQYF
clone size: -; V gene: TRBV28; J gene: TRBJ2-3; D gene: TRBD2; CDR3 DNA: TGTGCCAGCAGTTTTGGTAGCGGGAGCACAGATACGCAGTATTTT; CDR3 protein: CASSFGSGSTDTQYF
clone size: medium-sized; V gene: TRBV2; J gene: TRBJ1-5; D gene: TRBD1; CDR3 DNA: TGTGCCAGCACCTCCGGACAGGGAGAACAGCCCCAGCATTTT; CDR3 protein: CASTSGQGEQPQHF
clone size: -; V gene: TRBV9; J gene: TRBJ1-1; D gene: -; CDR3 DNA: TGTGCCAGCAGCGTACAGGGGAACACTGAAGCTTTCTTT; CDR3 protein: CASSVQGNTEAFF
clone size: few; V gene: TRBV6-4; J gene: TRBJ2-2; D gene: TRBD1; CDR3 DNA: TGTGCCAGCAGAAAAGACAGGGCCACCGGGGAGCTGTTTTTT; CDR3 protein: CASRKDRATGELFF
clone size: -; V gene: TRBV27; J gene: TRBJ1-6; D gene: -; CDR3 DNA: TGTGCCAGCAGTTTTTCCAGAGGATCACCCCTCCACTTT; CDR3 protein: CASSFSRGSPLHF
clone size: many; V gene: TRBV7-2; J gene: TRBJ2-1; D gene: TRBD1; CDR3 DNA: TGTGCCAGCAGGAGACAGGGGGCGAGCGGTGAGCAGTTCTTC; CDR3 protein: CASRRQGASGEQFF
clone size: -; V gene: TRBV2; J gene: TRBJ1-5; D gene: -; CDR3 DNA: TGTGCCAGCAGTGATGTGCCAGGTCCCAATCAGCCCCAGCATTTT; CDR3 protein: CASSDVPGPNQPQHF
clone size: -; V gene: TRBV19; J gene: TRBJ1-2; D gene: -; CDR3 DNA: TGTGCCAGTAGTACGGACAGAAGGGGCCTCTATGGCTACACCTTC; CDR3 protein: CASSTDRRGLYGYTF
clone size: -; V gene: TRBV19; J gene: TRBJ2-7; D gene: TRBD1; CDR3 DNA: TGTGCCAGTAGTAGGCAGGGGGCGGTCTACGAGCAGTACTTC; CDR3 protein: CASSRQGAVYEQYF
clone size: -; V gene: TRBV19; J gene: TRBJ2-1; D gene: TRBD2; CDR3 DNA: TGTGCCAGTACCTCCCGCCCCCCGACTAGCGGGACCTACAATGAGCAGTTCTTC; CDR3 protein: CASTSRPPTSGTYNEQFF
clone size: many; V gene: TRBV6-2/TRBV6-3; J gene: TRBJ2-3; D gene: -; CDR3 DNA: TGTGCCAGCAGTTACGATGCGAGCACAGATACGCAGTATTTT; CDR3 protein: CASSYDASTDTQYF
clone size: -; V gene: TRBV12-5; J gene: TRBJ1-2; D gene: -; CDR3 DNA: TGTGCTAGTGGTTTGTTTCCTTCAGGTTATGGCTACACCTTC; CDR3 protein: CASGLFPSGYGYTF
clone size: -; V gene: TRBV3-1/TRBV3-2; J gene: TRBJ2-7; D gene: -; CDR3 DNA: TGTGCCAGCAGCCTTCCCGGTATGTACGAGCAGTACTTC; CDR3 protein: CASSLPGMYEQYF
clone size: -; V gene: TRBV9; J gene: TRBJ2-3; D gene: -; CDR3 DNA: TGTGCCAGCAGCGTAGAGGAGCAGACAGATACGCAGTATTTT; CDR3 protein: CASSVEEQTDTQYF
clone size: few; V gene: TRBV3-1/TRBV3-2; J gene: TRBJ1-5; D gene: -; CDR3 DNA: TGTGCCAGCAAGAGGGGGGGCAGCAATCAGCCCCAGCATTTT; CDR3 protein: CASKRGGSNQPQHF
clone size: -; V gene: TRBV5-4; J gene: TRBJ2-3; D gene: -; CDR3 DNA: TGTGCCAGCAGCTTGGGAGGGAGGAATACGCAGTATTTT; CDR3 protein: CASSLGGRNTQYF
clone size: -; V gene: TRBV6-2/TRBV6-3; J gene: TRBJ2-7; D gene: -; CDR3 DNA: TGTGCCAGCAGTGCCAGGGGAGCGGCTACTTACGAGCAGTACTTC; CDR3 protein: CASSARGAATYEQYF
clone size: -; V gene: TRBV30; J gene: TRBJ1-5; D gene: -; CDR3 DNA: TGTGCCTGGAGTCCCTATAGCAATCAGCCCCAGCATTTT; CDR3 protein: CAWSPYSNQPQHF
clone size: -; V gene: TRBV28; J gene: TRBJ2-7; D gene: -; CDR3 DNA: TGTGCCAGCAGTTTACGGGTCATCTCCTACGAGCAGTACTTC; CDR3 protein: CASSLRVISYEQYF
clone size: few; V gene: TRBV27; J gene: TRBJ2-3; D gene: -; CDR3 DNA: TGTGCCAGCAGTTTACCGGGACTCCCCACGGGCACAGATACGCAGTATTTT; CDR3 protein: CASSLPGLPTGTDTQYF
clone size: -; V gene: TRBV5-6; J gene: TRBJ2-3; D gene: TRBD2; CDR3 DNA: TGTGCCAGCAGTTACTATAAACTAGCGGGGCTTACAGATACGCAGTATTTT; CDR3 protein: CASSYYKLAGLTDTQYF
clone size: -; V gene: TRBV6-5; J gene: TRBJ1-1; D gene: -; CDR3 DNA: TGTGCCAGCAGTTGGGCAGCGGGGAACACTGAAGCTTTCTTT; CDR3 protein: CASSWAAGNTEAFF